Here is one TCR beta chain with its context. This record belongs to a study of blood T cells in healthy people across ages. V lost 1 base and J lost 4, with 10 bases in between. The CDR3 extends over 15 amino acids. The germline V gene has CDR1 SGHTA and CDR2 FQGNSA. Then a second PCR, running about 6 to 12 cycles, was carried out with a sample-barcoded 5' primer and a J-beta primer mix. TCRdb reprocessed the 5' RACE reads via MiXCR and lists one record per CDR3 protein. The sample lists about 930,000 distinct CDR3 sequences, 29% occurring once. These sequences were also reported in another study, on T cells of mothers and their children.

This clonotype was obtained from a woman between 35 and 50 years old in good health. The chain couples TRBV7-2 to TRBJ2-2; TRBD2 might be the D (6 bases). The sample was blood. CDR3 sequence (DNA): TGTGCCAGCAGCTTAGGCGGGGTGGGCACCGGGGAGCTGTTTTTT. Its translation: CASSLGGVGTGELFF.